The 24 T cell receptor beta chains reported below all come from one sample, sequenced in a study of blood T cell repertoires in COVID-19. Sequencing was performed with immunoSEQ multiplex PCR; in TCRdb, only in-frame clones are kept and a portion is missing. The sample has 55,000 to 75,000 clones; around four fifths are singletons. Sequencing was done on a sample of peripheral blood. The receptors shown here come from a human donor in a cohort sampled during active COVID-19.

V usage is TRBV19 and J usage is TRBJ1-1; 7 bases agree with TRBD1. Germline values: CDR1 LNHDA, CDR2 SQIVND (reference sequence). Trimming at V came to 8 bases and at J to 0 bases, leaving 9 bases not matched to a gene. This CDR3 contains 15 residues. In DNA, the CDR3 is TGTGCCAGTTTCGTGCAGGGGGTCATGAACACTGAAGCTTTCTTT. This gives the protein CASFVQGVMNTEAFF.

The chain combines TRBV7-9 with TRBJ1-4; D remains unclear. There are 13 residues in the CDR3. V was trimmed by 0 bases and J by 8 bases, leaving 7 bases between them. Germline CDR1 reads SEHNR; CDR2 reads FQNEAQ (reference sequence). In DNA, the CDR3 is TGTGCCAGCAGCTTAGCCTCCAGGGAAAAACTGTTTTTT. This translates into CASSLASREKLFF.

The chain uses TRBV18 and TRBJ2-1, with TRBD2 identical over 7 bases. With 3 bases clipped from V and 6 bases from J, the junction kept 8 bases outside the gene matches. The CDR3 sequence is 15 residues long. Germline-derived CDR1 and CDR2 are KGHSH and LQKENI. The CDR3 coding sequence is TGTGCCAGCTCACCCTCGGGCGGGGGATTCAATGAGCAGTTCTTC. Its protein is CASSPSGGGFNEQFF.

The chain links TRBV10-3 to TRBJ2-1; TRBD2 matches 12 bases. This CDR3 spans 19 amino acids. Trimming at V came to 6 bases and at J to 0 bases, leaving 12 bases not matched to a gene. The germline V gene has CDR1 ENHRY and CDR2 SYGVKD. In nucleotides, the CDR3 is TGTGCCATCAGCGGGACTAGCGGGTTTACCTCGGGCTCCTACAATGAGCAGTTCTTC. Amino acids: CAISGTSGFTSGSYNEQFF.

The J gene is TRBJ2-5, the V gene TRBV4-1, with D possibly being TRBD2 (8 bases). Trimming pared 4 bases from V and 2 bases from J, leaving 20 bases between. Germline values: CDR1 MGHRA, CDR2 YSYEKL. This CDR3 is built from 17 residues. For the CDR3, the DNA is TGCGCCAGCAGCCGTCCAGGGGGTAGCGGGGTACAAGAGACCCAGTACTTC. Translating it yields CASSRPGGSGVQETQYF.

V usage is TRBV5-1 and J usage is TRBJ1-2, with D uncertain. This CDR3 region has 15 residues. Germline assignment: CDR1 SGHRS and CDR2 YFSETQ. Trimming stripped 0 bases from V and 4 bases from J, with 13 bases between. The DNA of the CDR3 is TGCGCCAGCAGCTTGGACTCAGGCCCCTCCTATGGCTACACCTTC. Translation: CASSLDSGPSYGYTF.

The J gene is TRBJ2-2, the V gene TRBV19; D may be TRBD2 (5 bases). Trimming removed 2 bases at V and 1 base at J, with 11 bases between. Germline loops: CDR1 LNHDA, CDR2 SQIVND (reference sequence). This CDR3 has 16 residues. In DNA, the CDR3 is TGTGCCAGTAGTATACCCCGGACTGGGAACACCGGGGAGCTGTTTTTT. It specifies CASSIPRTGNTGELFF. The whole variable domain, remainder taken from reference TRBV19 and TRBJ2-2, is DGGITQSPKYLFRKEGQNVTLSCEQNLNHDAMYWYRQDPGQGLRLIYYSQIVNDFQKGDIAEGYSVSREKKESFPLTVTSAQKNPTAFYLCASSIPRTGNTGELFFGEGSRLTVL.

This chain links TRBV6-6 with TRBJ1-2, with 7 bases lining up with TRBD1. The trim removed 5 bases at V and 5 bases at J, leaving 11 bases unmatched. Per the germline V gene, CDR1 is MNHNY and CDR2 is SVGAGI (reference sequence). CDR3 length: 15 amino acids. This CDR3 reads CASSHLEGALYGYTF. CDR3 nucleotide sequence: TGTGCCAGCAGTCACCTGGAGGGGGCATTATATGGCTACACCTTC.

To note about this clone: The conserved closing phenylalanine or tryptophan is absent in this CDR3, likely reflecting a read error. The DNA is left out, because the CDR3 cannot be placed on it with certainty; the CDR3 is given as TCRdb lists it. The chain combines TRBV6-1 with TRBJ2-7; the table assigns TRBD2, which was not confirmed against the DNA. Inclusive of both ends, the CDR3 amounts to 12 amino acids. Germline loops: CDR1 MNHNS, CDR2 SASEGT. The CDR3 loop is CASSETGTDIRL.

The genes are TRBV2 and TRBJ1-6, with 9 bases lining up with TRBD1. The J segment lost 10 bases and the V segment lost 5 bases, leaving 6 bases of the junction unmatched. Per germline, CDR1 SNHLY and CDR2 FYNNEI. The CDR3 runs 14 residues. The CDR3 region has the DNA TGTGCCAGCAGTCCCGGGACAGGGCAATCACCCCTCCACTTT. It encodes CASSPGTGQSPLHF.

The gene calls are TRBV3-1 (or the pseudogene TRBV3-2) and TRBJ1-2; 7 bases align to TRBD1. Trimming cost V 11 bases and J 4 bases; bases outside gene matches: 10. The CDR3 is 13 residues long. CDR1 LGHDT and CDR2 YNNKEL come from the germline V gene (reference sequence). CDR3 bases: TGTGCCTCCGTTGGGGACAGCTCCTATGGCTACACCTTC. Its protein product is CASVGDSSYGYTF.

This rearrangement joins TRBV18 to TRBJ1-5; D is unclear. The CDR3 totals 13 residues. The germline V and J ends were trimmed by 5 bases and 1 base, with 6 bases remaining between them. Per germline, CDR1 KGHSH and CDR2 LQKENI. CDR3 nucleotide sequence: TGTGCCAGCTCAGTCAGGAGCAATCAGCCCCAGCATTTT. Amino acid sequence: CASSVRSNQPQHF.

The rearrangement links TRBV5-1 to TRBJ2-2; D gene uncertain. The CDR3 totals 14 residues. Germline V gene sequence: CDR1 SGHRS, CDR2 YFSETQ. Trimming took 4 bases from V and 1 from J, leaving 8 bases between them. The CDR3 is CASSPDGNTGELFF. DNA of the CDR3: TGCGCCAGCAGCCCAGATGGGAACACCGGGGAGCTGTTTTTT.

The chain recombines TRBV5-1 with TRBJ2-3, with a possible D match to TRBD1 (5 bases). Deletions cut 0 bases from V and 5 bases from J, with 7 bases between. The germline CDR1 and CDR2 sequences are SGHRS and YFSETQ. The length of the CDR3 is 13 residues. The DNA of the CDR3 is TGCGCCAGCAGCTTGGCCAGGGTAGATACGCAGTATTTT. It encodes CASSLARVDTQYF.

This chain uses TRBV18 with TRBJ2-5; 11 bases are a match to TRBD2. The V gene end was trimmed by 4 bases and the J gene end by 3 bases; junction bases not matched to a gene: 4. The CDR3 is 15 residues long. Germline V gene data show CDR1 as KGHSH and CDR2 as LQKENI. The CDR3 bases are TGTGCCAGCTCACTCCATAGCGGGGGGGAAGAGACCCAGTACTTC. This sequence encodes CASSLHSGGEETQYF.

The chain uses TRBV11-2 and TRBJ2-7; 8 bases line up with TRBD2. With V trimmed by 5 bases and J by 2 bases, 11 bases remained unmatched. The germline gives CDR1 SGHAT, CDR2 FQNNGV. The CDR3 runs to 16 residues. The DNA of the CDR3 is TGTGCCAGCAGCAAAACCTCGGGACTAGGAGCCTACGAGCAGTACTTC. Its translation is CASSKTSGLGAYEQYF.

The V gene is TRBV6-6, the J gene TRBJ1-2; D unclear. V dropped 6 bases and J dropped 4 bases, with 15 bases sitting between them. From germline, CDR1 is MNHNY and CDR2 SVGAGI (reference sequence). CDR3 length equals 14 residues. The CDR3 coding sequence is TGTGCCAGCAGCCGAACGCGGGGTACCTATGGCTACACCTTC. Protein product: CASSRTRGTYGYTF.

The chain uses TRBV28 and TRBJ2-6; 8 positions agree with TRBD1. V was clipped by 10 bases and J by 0 bases; unmatched bases: 11. Germline CDR1 MDHEN, CDR2 SYDVKM. This CDR3 has 17 residues. The DNA of the CDR3 is TGTGCCATTCGGGACAGGATCTTGAACTCTGGGGCCAACGTCCTGACTTTC. Its translation is CAIRDRILNSGANVLTF.

The chain employs TRBV5-6 and TRBJ1-5; a possible D gene is TRBD1 (5 bases). The CDR3 spans 14 residues. The germline V gene encodes CDR1 SGHDT and CDR2 YYEEEE. The V end was cut by 6 bases, the J end by 5 bases, with 15 bases between. The CDR3 reads CASNRRGVDQPQHF. Written as DNA, the CDR3 is TGTGCCAGCAACAGGAGGGGTGTGGATCAGCCCCAGCATTTT.

V usage is TRBV5-5 and J usage is TRBJ1-4; D uncertain. The CDR3 spans 16 residues. Germline CDR1 is SGHKS and CDR2 is YYEKEE (reference sequence). V was shortened by 4 bases and J by 0 bases, with 13 bases between the two germline ends. CDR3 nucleotides: TGTGCCAGCAGCCCGTCCTTCTTTGCAACTAATGAAAAACTGTTTTTT. Its protein is CASSPSFFATNEKLFF.

J is TRBJ1-1 and V is TRBV5-1; the D is unclear. V lost 0 bases and J lost 3, with 6 bases in between. CDR3 length: 13 residues. Per germline, CDR1 SGHRS and CDR2 YFSETQ. The CDR3 nucleotides are TGCGCCAGCAGCTTGGGTCGGTACACTGAAGCTTTCTTT. Translation: CASSLGRYTEAFF.

The chain joins TRBV12-3 or TRBV12-4 to TRBJ2-2; D unresolved. V was clipped by 2 bases and J by 8 bases, with 3 bases between them. The CDR3 is 11 amino acids. For the CDR3, the DNA is TGTGCCAGCAGTTTACTGGGGGAGCTGTTTTTT. Translating gives CASSLLGELFF.

This chain connects TRBV4-2 to TRBJ2-7; possibly TRBD1 for D (5 bases). Germline CDR1 reads LGHNA; CDR2 reads YNFKEQ. The CDR3 runs 15 residues. Trimming took 1 base from V and 2 from J, leaving 12 bases between them. In DNA, the CDR3 is TGTGCCAGCAGCCAAGTTGCGAGACAGACCTACGAGCAGTACTTC. It encodes CASSQVARQTYEQYF.

This chain uses TRBV2 with TRBJ2-3, with 7 positions matching TRBD2. V lost 4 bases and J lost 6; bases outside the gene matches: 7. Germline V lookup: CDR1 SNHLY, CDR2 FYNNEI. CDR3 length equals 14 residues. CDR3 nucleotide sequence: TGTGCCAGCAGTGTCTCCCGGGGAGGGGATACGCAGTATTTT. It codes for CASSVSRGGDTQYF. The whole variable domain, filled in from reference TRBV2 and TRBJ2-3, reads EPEVTQTPSHQVTQMGQEVILRCVPISNHLYFYWYRQILGQKVEFLVSFYNNEISEKSEIFDDQFSVERPDGSNFTLKIRSTKLEDSAMYFCASSVSRGGDTQYFGPGTRLTVL.